The rows below give T cell receptor beta chains drawn from one sample of a study of blood T cells in healthy people across ages. One entry per CDR3 protein results from TCRdb running MiXCR on the 5' RACE reads. The sample lists roughly 1.7 million distinct CDR3 sequences; approximately 32% were seen once. The sample comprised blood. Source of these receptors: a woman aged 25-40 years in good health. Each CDR3 is given with its conserved first and last residue. The order of the fields is J gene, clone size, V gene, D gene, CDR3 protein, CDR3 DNA. A D gene is named only where the DNA matches it firmly. Rows may omit the clone size; those that give it use once, few, many or a size class.

TRBJ2-5,few,TRBV27,TRBD2,CASRGTGLAGGTQYF,TGTGCCAGCAGAGGGACCGGACTAGCGGGAGGGACCCAGTACTTC
TRBJ2-1,few,TRBV15,TRBD2,CATRRGVTYNEQFF,TGTGCCACCAGGCGGGGGGTGACCTACAATGAGCAGTTCTTC
TRBJ2-2,NA,TRBV15,NA,CATSFQGTGELFF,TGTGCCACCAGCTTTCAGGGTACCGGGGAGCTGTTTTTT
TRBJ2-3,few,TRBV3-1,TRBD2,CASSQDPSGRGTDTQYF,TGTGCCAGCAGCCAAGACCCGAGCGGGAGAGGCACAGATACGCAGTATTTT
TRBJ2-7,few,TRBV20-1,TRBD2,CSAYYSGTPSYEQYF,TGCAGTGCTTACTATAGCGGGACACCAAGCTACGAGCAGTACTTC
TRBJ2-1,many,TRBV6-6,NA,CASSPSDRYNEQFF,TGTGCCAGCAGTCCGAGCGACCGTTACAATGAGCAGTTCTTC
TRBJ1-1,NA,TRBV7-9,TRBD1,CASSTGTGERNTEAFF,TGTGCCAGCAGCACCGGGACAGGGGAAAGGAACACTGAAGCTTTCTTT
TRBJ1-2,many,TRBV20-1,NA,CSATIPAGLDYGYTF,TGCAGTGCCACCATTCCCGCGGGGCTAGACTATGGCTACACCTTC
TRBJ2-7,NA,TRBV7-9,NA,CASSPETPPRQYF,TGTGCCAGCAGCCCAGAGACCCCGCCCCGGCAGTACTTC
TRBJ1-2,few,TRBV27,NA,CASDLFRYTF,TGTGCTAGTGACTTATTTCGCTACACCTTC
TRBJ2-3,NA,TRBV24-1,NA,CATSDSLRAANTDTQYF,TGTGCCACCAGTGATTCCCTCCGGGCTGCTAACACAGATACGCAGTATTTT
TRBJ2-2,few,TRBV9,NA,CASSITTGSNTGELFF,TGTGCCAGCAGCATCACAACAGGGAGCAACACCGGGGAGCTGTTTTTT
TRBJ2-1,many,TRBV20-1,NA,CSAPGLGDEQFF,TGCAGTGCTCCGGGGCTTGGGGATGAGCAGTTCTTC
TRBJ2-3,NA,TRBV12-3/TRBV12-4,NA,CASREDRGPPDTQYF,TGTGCCAGCAGAGAGGACAGAGGGCCTCCAGATACGCAGTATTTT
TRBJ2-1,NA,TRBV7-7,NA,CASRQRDYNEQFF,TGTGCTAGCAGGCAACGGGACTACAATGAGCAGTTCTTC
TRBJ2-5,few,TRBV5-1,NA,CASSLDIGQETQYF,TGCGCCAGCAGCTTGGACATCGGACAAGAGACCCAGTACTTC
TRBJ2-3,NA,TRBV19,TRBD2,CASSIGGGNTDTQYF,TGTGCCAGTAGTATAGGGGGGGGAAACACAGATACGCAGTATTTT
TRBJ2-7,many,TRBV29-1,TRBD1,CSVEEGTGEPYEQYF,TGCAGCGTTGAAGAGGGTACAGGGGAGCCCTACGAGCAGTACTTC
TRBJ1-2,NA,TRBV7-9,TRBD1,CASRGSGTGKRANYGYTF,TGTGCCAGCAGAGGATCCGGGACAGGGAAAAGGGCTAACTATGGCTACACCTTC
TRBJ2-7,NA,TRBV27,TRBD2,CASSQGTSGRFDEQYF,TGTGCCAGCAGTCAAGGGACTAGCGGGAGATTCGACGAGCAGTACTTC
TRBJ2-3,few,TRBV15,NA,CATSRERPPVDTQYF,TGTGCCACCAGCAGAGAACGTCCCCCGGTAGATACGCAGTATTTT
TRBJ2-7,NA,TRBV28,NA,CASSPRTVSSYNEQYF,TGTGCCAGCAGTCCACGGACGGTGAGCTCCTACAATGAGCAGTACTTC
TRBJ1-6,NA,TRBV10-3,NA,CASQGDVNSPLHF,TGTGCCTCCCAAGGCGATGTTAATTCACCCCTCCACTTT